Following are 29 T cell receptor beta chains from one sample sequenced in a study of shared clonotypes between healthy human individuals (dated by TCRdb to about 2020). The library was obtained by the immunoSEQ multiplex PCR assay. TCRdb took over this immuneACCESS table, retaining in-frame rearrangements with V and J assigned. Such tables are incomplete; in checked studies, under half of the missing clones stem from an unresolved V gene, and the remainder is unexplained. This sample comprises around 1.1 million clones, about 72% of them detected only once. Over 0.8% of the sample goes to the ten largest clones. The specimen was memory CD4+ T cells from PBMCs. This specimen's cell subset or site label, per the study, means: CD45RA-negative fraction. These receptors were collected from a man aged 18 to 29 in good health. Some clones in this sample may be carry-over from other donors' samples.

V usage is TRBV7-9 and J usage is TRBJ2-3; D not certain. The V and J ends lost 1 base and 3 bases respectively, with 8 bases between them. The CDR3 spans 14 residues. Germline V gene lookup returns CDR1 SEHNR and CDR2 FQNEAQ (reference sequence). This CDR3 reads CASSLEGQTDTQYF. The CDR3 DNA sequence: TGTGCCAGCAGCTTAGAGGGCCAAACAGATACGCAGTATTTT.

V gene TRBV7-2 combines with J gene TRBJ2-3; 7 bases line up with TRBD2. Germline CDR1 and CDR2: SGHTA and FQGNSA. J lost 6 bases, V lost 5 bases, and 14 bases had no gene match. This CDR3 region has 16 residues. CDR3 in amino acids: CASSPDLAAARDTQYF. The DNA of the CDR3 is TGTGCCAGCAGCCCCGATCTAGCGGCGGCCCGGGATACGCAGTATTTT.

The chain couples TRBV6-1 to TRBJ2-1, with 9 nucleotides matching TRBD1. CDR1 is MNHNS and CDR2 is SASEGT in the germline V gene. V lost 0 bases and J lost 4; bases outside the gene matches: 1. The CDR3 loop spans 15 amino acids. This chain's CDR3 is CASSEAGQGYNEQFF. The CDR3 nucleotides read TGTGCCAGCAGTGAAGCTGGACAGGGGTACAATGAGCAGTTCTTC.

This chain connects TRBV27 to TRBJ2-7, with TRBD2 matching over 13 bases. This CDR3 has 15 amino acids. CDR1 is MNHEY, CDR2 SMNVEV, per germline (reference sequence). J gave up 5 bases and V 8 bases, and 9 bases lay outside the gene matches. The CDR3 DNA reads TGTGCCAGCTTACTAGCGGGAGGGCCCTACCACGAGCAGTACTTC. Protein product: CASLLAGGPYHEQYF.

V gene TRBV4-2 combines with J gene TRBJ2-1; D ambiguous. This CDR3 is 17 amino acids long. From germline, CDR1 is LGHNA and CDR2 YNFKEQ. Trimming took 3 bases from V and 0 from J, leaving 15 bases between them. CDR3 sequence reads: CASSQAFQISSYNEQFF. The CDR3 DNA sequence: TGTGCCAGCAGCCAGGCTTTCCAGATAAGCTCCTACAATGAGCAGTTCTTC.

V gene TRBV5-6 combines with J gene TRBJ2-1, with a possible D match to TRBD2 (6 bases). CDR3 length: 16 residues. Germline values: CDR1 SGHDT, CDR2 YYEEEE. The V end lost 1 base, the J end lost 0 bases, and 11 bases lay between the germline ends. The CDR3, as DNA: TGTGCCAGCAGCTTGAGTAGCGGAAGCTCCTACAATGAGCAGTTCTTC. This sequence encodes CASSLSSGSSYNEQFF.

DNA for the CDR3: TGTGCCAGCAGATCCGGACTAGCGGGAGCCAATGAGCAGTTCTTC. As protein: CASRSGLAGANEQFF. The chain employs TRBV2 and TRBJ2-1; TRBD2 aligns across 13 bases. V lost 6 bases and J lost 6; bases outside the gene matches: 5. Germline values: CDR1 SNHLY, CDR2 FYNNEI. CDR3 size: 15 residues.

V is TRBV7-2 and J is TRBJ2-7, with 12 positions matching TRBD2. CDR1 is SGHTA and CDR2 is FQGNSA in the germline V gene. Germline trimming cut 5 bases from V and 2 bases from J; bases unmatched to any gene: 4. The CDR3 runs to 15 residues. CDR3 bases: TGTGCCAGCAGCAATCTAGCGGGAGGGGCCTACGAGCAGTACTTC. Amino acids: CASSNLAGGAYEQYF.

This chain joins TRBV5-5 and TRBJ1-3; D may be TRBD1 (5 bases). V lost 2 bases to trimming and J lost 2 bases, with 14 bases between them. Germline V CDR1 and CDR2: SGHKS, YYEKEE (reference sequence). The length of the CDR3 is 16 residues. CDR3 sequence reads: CASSLGSGRPGNTIYF. The CDR3 nucleotides are TGTGCCAGCAGCTTAGGATCAGGGAGACCTGGAAACACCATATATTTT.

The rearrangement uses TRBV9 and TRBJ2-3; D is unclear. Germline V gene sequence: CDR1 SGDLS, CDR2 YYNGEE. The CDR3 contains 15 residues. V lost 4 bases to trimming and J lost 4 bases, with 16 bases between them. The CDR3 region has the DNA TGTGCCAGCAGCCCGACCCCACCACCCGCAGATACGCAGTATTTT. Its translation: CASSPTPPPADTQYF.

In its sample, this clone was seen once. This sample also contains other DNA sequences that code for the same CDR3. The genes are TRBV28 and TRBJ2-7, with 9 bases identical to TRBD1. There are 13 residues in the CDR3. From germline, CDR1 is MDHEN and CDR2 SYDVKM. V gave up 7 bases and J gave up 3 bases; unmatched junction bases: 4. The CDR3 sequence is CASTPGQGYEQYF. CDR3 coding DNA: TGTGCCAGCACCCCGGGACAGGGCTACGAGCAGTACTTC.

In its sample, this clone was seen many times. The V gene is TRBV30, the J gene TRBJ1-2, with 12 bases that match TRBD1. Trimming at V came to 4 bases and at J to 8 bases, leaving 14 bases not matched to a gene. CDR1 GTSNPN and CDR2 SVGIG come from the germline V gene (reference sequence). This CDR3 is built from 16 residues. This CDR3 reads CAWNFLRDRGRRGYTF. The CDR3 DNA sequence: TGTGCCTGGAACTTTCTCCGGGACAGGGGGCGCCGAGGCTACACCTTC.

V is TRBV13 and J is TRBJ2-3; D gene ambiguous. The CDR3 extends over 13 amino acids. Per germline, CDR1 PRHDT and CDR2 FYEKMQ (reference sequence). V lost 4 bases, J lost 1 base, and 6 bases lay in between. The chain's CDR3 is CASSSEGTDTQYF. In DNA, the CDR3 is TGTGCCAGCAGCTCCGAGGGCACAGATACGCAGTATTTT.

The genes are TRBV5-1 and TRBJ2-3, with 8 bases identical to TRBD2. Trimming at V came to 1 base and at J to 1 base, leaving 8 bases not matched to a gene. The germline V gene has CDR1 SGHRS and CDR2 YFSETQ. The CDR3 spans 17 residues. The CDR3: CASSLFQAGAGTDTQYF. The CDR3 nucleotides read TGCGCCAGCAGCTTGTTCCAAGCGGGAGCGGGCACAGATACGCAGTATTTT.

J is TRBJ2-5 and V is TRBV2, with D unclear. The CDR3 is made up of 13 amino acids. Trimming removed 7 bases from V and 3 bases from J, with 12 bases in between. The germline gives CDR1 SNHLY, CDR2 FYNNEI. Written as DNA, the CDR3 is TGTGCCAGCACCCCTCGCTGGGAAGAGACCCAGTACTTC. Translating it yields CASTPRWEETQYF.

This clone was detected only a few times. J is TRBJ1-2 and V is TRBV5-4, with D possibly TRBD1 on 5 matching bases. The CDR3 extends over 13 amino acids. Germline CDR1 is SGHNT and CDR2 is YYREEE (reference sequence). Between the trimmed V and J ends, which lost 3 bases and 6 bases, there was a span of 12 bases. CDR3 sequence (DNA): TGTGCCAGCAGCTCGACAGTCAGGGATGGCTACACCTTC. Encoded protein: CASSSTVRDGYTF.

J is TRBJ2-7 and V is TRBV19; TRBD2 is a possible D gene (5 bases). This CDR3 is built from 13 residues. Deletions cut 3 bases from V and 2 bases from J, with 8 bases between. Per germline, CDR1 LNHDA and CDR2 SQIVND (reference sequence). The CDR3 spells CASSIIGAYEQYF. The CDR3 region has the DNA TGTGCCAGTAGTATTATCGGGGCCTACGAGCAGTACTTC.

The gene calls are TRBV28 and TRBJ2-5, with TRBD2 identical over 8 bases. Germline CDR1 MDHEN, CDR2 SYDVKM. The CDR3 is made up of 16 amino acids. V shed 6 bases and J 1 base; nucleotides not matched to a gene: 10. The CDR3 spells CASSQTSGGGQETQYF. CDR3 sequence (DNA): TGTGCCAGCAGCCAAACTAGCGGAGGGGGCCAAGAGACCCAGTACTTC.

A note on this clone: This specimen includes other DNA sequences encoding the same CDR3. V usage is TRBV7-2 and J usage is TRBJ1-1; D uncertain. The V gene lost 1 base and the J gene lost 1 base, with 4 bases spanning the gap. The germline gives CDR1 SGHTA, CDR2 FQGNSA. CDR3 length: 13 amino acids. The CDR3 protein is CASSLERNTEAFF. CDR3 DNA sequence: TGTGCCAGCAGCTTAGAACGGAACACTGAAGCTTTCTTT.

Only a few counts were recorded for this clone. The V and J genes are TRBV7-2 and TRBJ2-1; D remains ambiguous. V lost 3 bases, J lost 8 bases, and 11 bases lay in between. Germline V gene data show CDR1 as SGHTA and CDR2 as FQGNSA. The CDR3 sequence is 13 residues long. CDR3 in amino acids: CASSFSSDDEQFF. In DNA form, the CDR3 reads TGTGCCAGCAGCTTTTCTAGTGACGATGAGCAGTTCTTC.

This sequence joins TRBV4-2 and TRBJ2-5; 8 bases are a match to TRBD2. Matching the DNA end better, TRBJ2-7 makes the J call doubtful. This CDR3 has 18 residues. CDR1 is LGHNA, CDR2 YNFKEQ, per germline. CDR3: CASSQVAVAGTYSYEQYF. CDR3 in DNA: TGTGCCAGCAGCCAAGTGGCGGTAGCGGGAACCTACTCCTACGAGCAGTACTTC.

J is TRBJ2-3 and V is TRBV28, with TRBD1 matching over 8 bases. The CDR3 has 14 residues. The V segment lost 6 bases and the J segment 5 bases; nucleotides outside the gene matches: 7. CDR1 and CDR2 (germline): MDHEN, SYDVKM. CDR3 loop: CASRWTGQGDTQYF. The CDR3 nucleotides read TGTGCCAGCAGGTGGACAGGGCAGGGAGATACGCAGTATTTT.

Concerning this clone itself: Other DNA sequences from this sample encode an identical CDR3 as well. The rearrangement uses TRBV5-1 and TRBJ1-4; the D is unclear. Germline V gene lookup returns CDR1 SGHRS and CDR2 YFSETQ. Trimming left V 3 bases short and J 0 bases short, with 9 bases between. The CDR3 length is 15 residues. The chain's CDR3 is CASSSGRSTNEKLFF. The CDR3 nucleotides are TGCGCCAGCAGCTCAGGACGGTCAACTAATGAAAAACTGTTTTTT.

The chain uses TRBV28 and TRBJ2-7; 11 bases are shared with TRBD1. The V gene's germline CDR1 is MDHEN and CDR2 SYDVKM. CDR3 length: 15 amino acids. The ends lost 2 bases at V and 7 bases at J; junction bases unmatched: 7. CDR3 DNA sequence: TGTGCCAGCAGTTTAGCGGGACAGGGGGTGAAGGAGCAGTACTTC. The encoded protein is CASSLAGQGVKEQYF.

This clone has just one count. The chain recombines TRBV6-6 with TRBJ1-6, with 7 positions matching TRBD1. This CDR3 is 15 amino acids long. Looked up from germline, CDR1 is MNHNY and CDR2 is SVGAGI (reference sequence). Germline trimming cut 5 bases from V and 6 bases from J; bases unmatched to any gene: 7. The CDR3 DNA sequence: TGTGCCAGCAGTCCTTCGGGACAGAGTAATTCACCCCTCCACTTT. The encoded protein is CASSPSGQSNSPLHF.

V is TRBV7-7 and J is TRBJ2-5; D is possibly TRBD2 (5 bases). V was trimmed by 5 bases and J by 7 bases, leaving 17 bases between them. The CDR3 spans 14 residues. Germline-derived CDR1 and CDR2 are SSHAT and FNYEAQ (reference sequence). The CDR3 is CASSPVSTRGTQYF. DNA for the CDR3: TGTGCCAGCAGCCCCGTCTCGACACGGGGGACCCAGTACTTC.

V is TRBV7-9 and J is TRBJ1-5; D is unclear. This CDR3 has 13 residues. Germline V gene data show CDR1 as SEHNR and CDR2 as FQNEAQ (reference sequence). The V gene lost 5 bases and the J gene lost 1 base, with 6 bases spanning the gap. This CDR3 reads CASSPNSNQPQHF. The CDR3 DNA is TGTGCCAGCAGCCCCAACAGCAATCAGCCCCAGCATTTT.

The DNA of the CDR3 is TGTGCCAGCAGTTACGGGGTAACTAGCACAGATACGCAGTATTTT. This translates into CASSYGVTSTDTQYF. V gene TRBV6-5 combines with J gene TRBJ2-3; D gene unclear. Trimming left V 2 bases short and J 0 bases short, with 9 bases between. Germline-derived CDR1 and CDR2 are MNHEY and SVGAGI. The CDR3 is made up of 15 amino acids.

V usage is TRBV18 and J usage is TRBJ1-2; no clear D. Trimming stripped 2 bases from V and 6 bases from J, with 7 bases between. CDR3 size: 12 residues. Germline V gene sequence: CDR1 KGHSH, CDR2 LQKENI. For the CDR3, the DNA is TGTGCCAGCTCACCAGGGGAGGATGGCTACACCTTC. As protein: CASSPGEDGYTF.